This T cell receptor beta chain was retrieved from a study of blood T cell repertoires in COVID-19. Study-wide background: Donors in the United States, Italy and Spain gave samples during acute or convalescent COVID-19. T cells, B-cell-depleted T cells, or PBMCs supplied cDNA or gDNA.

From germline, CDR1 is MNHEY and CDR2 SVGAGI. The CDR3 runs to 14 residues. V was pared by 6 bases and J by 6 bases, with 8 bases of the junction left unmatched. In the original workflow: Amplification of reference gene primers provided the estimated nucleated cell counts. Clones were read by immunoSEQ multiplex PCR, and TCRdb kept only the in-frame ones, dropping some. The V and J calls and clone size come from that table; D and trimming were worked out from the DNA. This sample carries 280,000 or so clones, 85% to 90% of them seen once, and the ten largest clones take about an eighth. The TCR originated in a human donor in a cohort sampled during active COVID-19. This chain uses TRBV6-5 with TRBJ2-5; TRBD1 aligns across 9 bases. Sequenced: peripheral blood. This chain's CDR3 is CASRTGTGTKTQYF. The CDR3 DNA reads as TGTGCCAGCAGGACCGGGACAGGGACAAAGACCCAGTACTTC.